Listed below are T cell receptor beta chains from one sample, sequenced in a study of blood T cell repertoires in COVID-19. Repertoires were generated with immunoSEQ multiplex PCR, while TCRdb's copy carries only in-frame clones and drops some. The data show around 300,000 clones, with about 89% seen just once and about 5.7% held by the top ten. The sample comprised PBMCs or T cells enriched from blood (not recorded which). Source of these receptors: a woman aged 25 to 45 who had recovered from COVID-19. CDR3s leave out the opening cysteine and the closing phenylalanine or tryptophan. Fields, in order: V gene, clone size, J gene, CDR3 protein. Some rows have no size entry. The others give once, few or many, or a class for an expanded clone.

V: TRBV7-2; size: .; J: TRBJ2-5; CDR3: ASSLDRAPQY
V: TRBV6-1; size: .; J: TRBJ2-5; CDR3: ASSEMLAGVKETQY
V: TRBV4-3; size: .; J: TRBJ1-1; CDR3: ASSQGRSRWENTEAF
V: TRBV7-9; size: .; J: TRBJ2-5; CDR3: ASSAILFESGAQY
V: TRBV3-1/TRBV3-2; size: few; J: TRBJ1-2; CDR3: ASSQGAGYGYT
V: TRBV5-8; size: .; J: TRBJ1-2; CDR3: ASSLSRRAYGYT
V: TRBV19; size: .; J: TRBJ1-2; CDR3: ASRTRGGSGYT
V: TRBV20-1; size: .; J: TRBJ1-2; CDR3: SAGGGSYT
V: TRBV5-6; size: .; J: TRBJ2-7; CDR3: ASSLGWTGVSTYEQY
V: TRBV5-6; size: .; J: TRBJ1-2; CDR3: ASSLGAGYT
V: TRBV18; size: few; J: TRBJ1-1; CDR3: ASSSTLQGTEAF
V: TRBV4-1; size: .; J: TRBJ2-5; CDR3: ASSQVTLAGGETQY
V: TRBV6-5; size: .; J: TRBJ1-1; CDR3: ASSFRTGGYTEAF
V: TRBV6-1; size: .; J: TRBJ1-1; CDR3: ASSDFQGADTEAF
V: TRBV7-9; size: once; J: TRBJ1-2; CDR3: ASSPFETGSKSLWYGYT
V: TRBV7-9; size: .; J: TRBJ2-5; CDR3: ASSLGAGTSGRETQY
V: TRBV28; size: .; J: TRBJ1-2; CDR3: ASSPDTANTNYGYT
V: TRBV9; size: .; J: TRBJ1-2; CDR3: ASSVGGGYGYT
V: TRBV29-1; size: .; J: TRBJ2-2; CDR3: SVDQGYTGELF
V: TRBV24-1; size: few; J: TRBJ1-5; CDR3: ATSDFLRYGFVYAPQH